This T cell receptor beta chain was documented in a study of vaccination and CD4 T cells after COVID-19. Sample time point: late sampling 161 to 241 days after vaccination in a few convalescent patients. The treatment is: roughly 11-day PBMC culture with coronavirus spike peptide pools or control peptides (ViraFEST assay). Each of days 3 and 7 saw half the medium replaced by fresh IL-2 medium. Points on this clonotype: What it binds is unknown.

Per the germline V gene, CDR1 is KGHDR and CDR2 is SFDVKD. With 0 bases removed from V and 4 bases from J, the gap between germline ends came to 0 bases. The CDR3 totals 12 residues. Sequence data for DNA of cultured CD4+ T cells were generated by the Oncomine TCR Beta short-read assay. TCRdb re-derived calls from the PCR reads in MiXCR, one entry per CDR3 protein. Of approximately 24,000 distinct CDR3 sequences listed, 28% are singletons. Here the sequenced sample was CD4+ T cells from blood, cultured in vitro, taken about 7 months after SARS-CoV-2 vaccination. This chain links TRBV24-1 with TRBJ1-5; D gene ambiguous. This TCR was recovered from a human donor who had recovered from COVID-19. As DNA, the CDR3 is TGTGCCACCAGTGATTTGAATCAGCCCCAGCATTTT. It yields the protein CATSDLNQPQHF.